A single sample is the source of the 6 T cell receptor beta chains below, sequenced in a study of cytomegalovirus exposure and HLA in healthy donors. PCR employed 60 Vbeta and 13 Jbeta primers. The assay was immunoSEQ multiplex PCR, and TCRdb's table has in-frame clones only and misses some. The table has 100,000 to 150,000 clones, over 65% seen once. The sequenced material came from PBMCs. Receptors were obtained from a man between 18 and 29 years old in good health and CMV-seropositive.

The chain couples TRBV13 to TRBJ2-3, with 8 nucleotides matching TRBD2. With V trimmed by 1 base and J by 0 bases, 12 bases remained unmatched. This CDR3 contains 19 residues. Looked up from germline, CDR1 is PRHDT and CDR2 is FYEKMQ (reference sequence). Here the CDR3 DNA reads TGTGCCAGCAGCTTAGTAAGTCTCCGCGGGGGGCCTAGCACAGATACGCAGTATTTT. Its translation is CASSLVSLRGGPSTDTQYF. The variable domain in full, with the rest retrieved from reference TRBV13 and TRBJ2-3, is AAGVIQSPRHLIKEKRETATLKCYPIPRHDTVYWYQQGPGQDPQFLISFYEKMQSDKGSIPDRFSAQQFSDYHSELNMSSLELGDSALYFCASSLVSLRGGPSTDTQYFGPGTRLTVL.

The rearrangement links TRBV20-1 to TRBJ2-5; D remains unclear. The V end lost 3 bases, the J end lost 5 bases, and 7 bases lay between the germline ends. Germline V gene sequence: CDR1 DFQATT, CDR2 SNEGSKA (reference sequence). The CDR3 extends over 11 amino acids. The CDR3 here is CSARNGETQYF. For the CDR3, the DNA is TGCAGTGCTAGGAACGGGGAGACCCAGTACTTC.

The rearrangement uses TRBV5-4 and TRBJ2-7; the match to TRBD2 covers 9 bases. The germline CDR1 and CDR2 sequences are SGHNT and YYREEE (reference sequence). The CDR3 runs 16 residues. V trimming: 4 bases; J trimming: 2 bases; junction bases outside the gene matches: 10. The CDR3 sequence: CASSSPLGGGAYEQYF. DNA of the CDR3: TGTGCCAGCAGCAGTCCTTTGGGCGGGGGGGCCTACGAGCAGTACTTC.

The chain has TRBV18 and TRBJ1-3; perhaps TRBD1 as D (5 bases). The CDR3 spans 16 residues. Germline CDR1 and CDR2: KGHSH and LQKENI. V dropped 2 bases and J dropped 3 bases, with 14 bases sitting between them. CDR3 amino acids: CASSPAGPTGGNTIYF. The CDR3 DNA reads as TGTGCCAGCTCACCAGCGGGGCCCACGGGTGGAAACACCATATATTTT.

The chain joins TRBV15 to TRBJ2-7; 8 bases map to TRBD2. Germline-derived CDR1 and CDR2 are LNHNV and YYDKDF (reference sequence). This CDR3 has 15 residues. Losses at the gene ends were 1 base for V and 1 base for J; bases not matched to a gene: 3. The CDR3 region has the DNA TGTGCCACCAGCAGAGCCGGGGGGGAATCCTACGAGCAGTACTTC. This gives the protein CATSRAGGESYEQYF.

This sequence joins TRBV19 and TRBJ1-1, with D unclear. The germline gives CDR1 LNHDA, CDR2 SQIVND (reference sequence). V dropped 5 bases and J dropped 3 bases, with 10 bases sitting between them. The CDR3 is 13 amino acids. The CDR3 spells CASSDTVDTEAFF. For the CDR3, the DNA is TGTGCCAGTAGTGACACAGTTGACACTGAAGCTTTCTTT.